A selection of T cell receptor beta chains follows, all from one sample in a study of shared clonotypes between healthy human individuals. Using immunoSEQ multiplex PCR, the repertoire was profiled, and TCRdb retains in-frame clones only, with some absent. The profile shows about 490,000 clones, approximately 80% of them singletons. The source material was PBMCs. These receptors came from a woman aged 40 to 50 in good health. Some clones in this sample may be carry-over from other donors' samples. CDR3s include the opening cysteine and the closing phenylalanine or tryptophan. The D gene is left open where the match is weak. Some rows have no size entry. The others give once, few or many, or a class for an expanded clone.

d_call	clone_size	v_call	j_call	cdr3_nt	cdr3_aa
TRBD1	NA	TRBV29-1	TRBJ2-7	TGCAGCGTTGGAGATCCGGGACAGGGTATCCACGAGCAGTACTTC	CSVGDPGQGIHEQYF
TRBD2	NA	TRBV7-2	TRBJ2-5	TGTGCCAGCAGCTTAGAGGCTAGCGGGAGGGGGGAGACCCAGTACTTC	CASSLEASGRGETQYF
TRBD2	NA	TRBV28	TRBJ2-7	TGTGCCAGCAGTTTCCTAGCGGGAGTCGAGCAGTACTTC	CASSFLAGVEQYF
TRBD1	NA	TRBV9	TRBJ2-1	TGTGCCAGCAGCGCACTAGGGGGCGAGAATGAGCAGTTCTTC	CASSALGGENEQFF
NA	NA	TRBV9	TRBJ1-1	TGTGCCAGCAGCGTAGCTCCCACCAGGAACACTGAAGCTTTCTTT	CASSVAPTRNTEAFF
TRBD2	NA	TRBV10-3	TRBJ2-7	TGTGCCATCAGACCGGGGGGGGCAACTAGCGGGAGTTTGAACGAGCAGTACTTC	CAIRPGGATSGSLNEQYF
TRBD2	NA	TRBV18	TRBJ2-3	TGTGCCAGCTCACCAAACCGGGCGGGAGAGACAGATACGCAGTATTTT	CASSPNRAGETDTQYF
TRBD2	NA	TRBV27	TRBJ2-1	TGTGCCAGCAACGTCGGGGGGAGGCGTTATCAGAGCTCCTACAATGAGCAGTTCTTC	CASNVGGRRYQSSYNEQFF
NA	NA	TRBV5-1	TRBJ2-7	TGCGCCAGCAGCCCTGGCAGGGCCGACCAGGAGCAGTACTTC	CASSPGRADQEQYF
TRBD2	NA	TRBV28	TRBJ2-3	TGTGCCAGCAGTTCGACTAGCGGGGGCACAGATACGCAGTATTTT	CASSSTSGGTDTQYF
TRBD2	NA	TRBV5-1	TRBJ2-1	TGCGCCAGCAGCTCCAGGACTAGCGGTAGCTCCTACAATGAGCAGTTCTTC	CASSSRTSGSSYNEQFF
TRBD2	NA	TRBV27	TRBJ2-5	TGTGCCAGCAGTTGGGCTAGCGGGAGGCTAGAGACCCAGTACTTC	CASSWASGRLETQYF
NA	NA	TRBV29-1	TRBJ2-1	TGCAGCGTCTACTCTTCTCTGGACAATGAGCAGTTCTTC	CSVYSSLDNEQFF
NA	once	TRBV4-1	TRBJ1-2	TGCGCCAGCAGCCAAGCGGGTGGAGGGAACTATGGCTACACCTTC	CASSQAGGGNYGYTF
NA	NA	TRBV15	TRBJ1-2	TGTGCCACCAGCAGAGTCGGTCTCAACTATGGCTACACCTTC	CATSRVGLNYGYTF
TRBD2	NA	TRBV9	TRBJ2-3	TGTGCCAGCAGCGTAGCGACTAGCGGGAGAGTCTACACAGATACGCAGTATTTT	CASSVATSGRVYTDTQYF
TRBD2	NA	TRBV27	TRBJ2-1	TGTGCCAGCAGACCTGGACTAGCGGGGGTAGACAATGAGCAGTTCTTC	CASRPGLAGVDNEQFF
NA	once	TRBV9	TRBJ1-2	TGTGCCAGCAGCGTAGCAGGACGAGCTAACTATGGCTACACCTTC	CASSVAGRANYGYTF
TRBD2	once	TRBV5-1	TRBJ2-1	TGCGCCAGCAGCCAACCTAGCGGCCACAATGAGCAGTTCTTC	CASSQPSGHNEQFF
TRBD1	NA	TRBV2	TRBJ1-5	TGTGCCAGCAGGACAGGGGATCAGCCCCAGCATTTT	CASRTGDQPQHF
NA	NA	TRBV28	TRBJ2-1	TGTGCCAGCAGTTTTGGGGGAGAGCTAAGGAATGAGCAGTTCTTC	CASSFGGELRNEQFF
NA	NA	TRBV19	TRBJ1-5	TGTGCCAGTAGTATATCGGGCAGAGATCAGCCCCAGCATTTT	CASSISGRDQPQHF
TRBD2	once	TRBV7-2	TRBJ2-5	TGTGCCAGCAGCCTAGAGCGGGGGCAAGAGACCCAGTACTTC	CASSLERGQETQYF
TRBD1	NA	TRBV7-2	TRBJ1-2	TGTGCCAGCAGCCGAAATGGACAGGTTATGAGTGGCTACACCTTC	CASSRNGQVMSGYTF
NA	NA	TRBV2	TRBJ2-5	TGTGCCAGCCAACAGGGCCCCCAAGAGACCCAGTACTTC	CASQQGPQETQYF
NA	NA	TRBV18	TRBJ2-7	TGTGCCAGCTCGCCTAGATCGACAGGCGCCTACGAGCAGTACTTC	CASSPRSTGAYEQYF
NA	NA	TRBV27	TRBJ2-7	TGTGCCAGCAGTTTAGGCCAGGGTGGCTACGAGCAGTACTTC	CASSLGQGGYEQYF
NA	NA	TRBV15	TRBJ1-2	TGTGCCACCAGCAGCGACCCGCCTCGAGGCTACACCTTC	CATSSDPPRGYTF
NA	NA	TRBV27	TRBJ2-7	TGTGCCAGCAGTTTGGGGCTAACCTACGAGCAGTACTTC	CASSLGLTYEQYF
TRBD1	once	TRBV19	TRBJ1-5	TGTGCCACCGGCAGGGACAGGAATCAGCCCCAGCATTTT	CATGRDRNQPQHF
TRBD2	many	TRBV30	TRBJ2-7	TGTGCCTGGAGTGTACTAGCGGGGTCCTACGAGCAGTACTTC	CAWSVLAGSYEQYF
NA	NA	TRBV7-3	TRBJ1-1	TGTGCCAGCAGCTTAGAGTTCGGCACTGAAGCTTTCTTT	CASSLEFGTEAFF
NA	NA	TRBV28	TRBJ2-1	TGTGCCAGCAGTTTAAGCGGCTCGCCGAGCTACCCTCACAATGAGCAGTTCTTC	CASSLSGSPSYPHNEQFF
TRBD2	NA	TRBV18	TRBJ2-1	TGTGCCAGCTCCGCCACTAGCGGGAGTCCCCATGAGCAGTTCTTC	CASSATSGSPHEQFF
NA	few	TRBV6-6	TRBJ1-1	TGTGCCAGCAGTCCCTTTGGGTTAGGGACTGAAGCTTTCTTT	CASSPFGLGTEAFF
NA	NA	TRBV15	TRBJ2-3	TGTGCCACCAGCAGGGCCCGCGATACGCAGTATTTT	CATSRARDTQYF
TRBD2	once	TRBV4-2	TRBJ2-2	TGTGCCAGCAGCCAAGATGAGAAGGTAGCGGGAGAGGTCGGGGAGCTGTTTTTT	CASSQDEKVAGEVGELFF
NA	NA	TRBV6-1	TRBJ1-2	TGTGCCAGCAGTGAATTGGGCTATGGCTACACCTTC	CASSELGYGYTF
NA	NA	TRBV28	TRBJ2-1	TGTGCCAGCAGTTCAATCGGGGTGAGGGGGAATGAGCAGTTCTTC	CASSSIGVRGNEQFF
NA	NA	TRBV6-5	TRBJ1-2	TGTGCCAGCAGTGACACACCATACTATGGCTACACCTTC	CASSDTPYYGYTF
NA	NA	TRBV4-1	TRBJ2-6	TGCGCCAGCAGCCGTGGCCAAGGCTCTGGGGCCAACGTCCTGACTTTC	CASSRGQGSGANVLTF
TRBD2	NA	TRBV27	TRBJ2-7	TGTGCCAGCAGTCCCAGGACTAGCCGCGGGCACGAGCAGTACTTC	CASSPRTSRGHEQYF
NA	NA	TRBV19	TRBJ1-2	TGTGCCAGTAGTGTATCGGGGGAGACTAACTATGGCTACACCTTC	CASSVSGETNYGYTF
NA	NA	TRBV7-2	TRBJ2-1	TGTGCCAGCAGCCGGCAGCCGGAGGCCTCCTACAATGAGCAGTTCTTC	CASSRQPEASYNEQFF
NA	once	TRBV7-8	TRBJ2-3	TGTGCCATCACCTCAACAGGGACTAATACAGATACGCAGTATTTT	CAITSTGTNTDTQYF
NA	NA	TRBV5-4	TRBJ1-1	TGTGCCAGCAGCTTGGGGCTAGGGAACACTGAAGCTTTCTTT	CASSLGLGNTEAFF
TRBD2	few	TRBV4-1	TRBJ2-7	TGCGCCAGCAGCCAAGGAGCGGGAGTCGTCTACGAGCAGTACTTC	CASSQGAGVVYEQYF
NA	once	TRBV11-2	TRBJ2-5	TGTGCCAGCAGCTTAGATGGGCTCTCCCAAGAGACCCAGTACTTC	CASSLDGLSQETQYF
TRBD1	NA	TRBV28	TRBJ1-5	TGTGCCAGCAGGTCAGGGGGCGATTATCAGCCCCAGCATTTT	CASRSGGDYQPQHF
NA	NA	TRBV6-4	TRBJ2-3	TGTGCCAGCAGTGACCTTAGCGGAGATGCGGATACGCAGTATTTT	CASSDLSGDADTQYF